Listed below are T cell receptor beta chains from one sample, sequenced in a study of shared clonotypes between healthy human individuals. The repertoire was sequenced with immunoSEQ multiplex PCR; TCRdb's copy has only in-frame clones and lacks some. The sample shows under 2.5 million clones, around 93% of them seen only once. The sequenced sample consisted of naive CD4+ T cells from PBMCs. These receptors were obtained from a man between 18 and 29 years old in good health. Some clones in this sample may be carry-over from other donors' samples. Each CDR3 is given with its conserved first and last residue. Each record gives: clone size, J gene, D gene, V gene, CDR3 DNA, CDR3 protein. D genes are given only for firm matches. Some rows mark clone size as missing; the rest say once, few, many or name a class of expanded clone.

abundance: NA
j_gene: TRBJ2-4
d_gene: TRBD2
v_gene: TRBV11-2
CDR3nt: TGTGCCAGCAGCTTACGGCTAGCGGGAGAGTTAGGAAACATTCAGTACTTC
CDR3aa: CASSLRLAGELGNIQYF

abundance: NA
j_gene: TRBJ2-2
d_gene: NA
v_gene: TRBV28
CDR3nt: TGTGCCAGCACCATTTATGCCGGGGGGCGGGCCACCGGGGAGCTGTTTTTT
CDR3aa: CASTIYAGGRATGELFF

abundance: NA
j_gene: TRBJ2-7
d_gene: NA
v_gene: TRBV18
CDR3nt: TGTGCCAGCTCAAAATTGGCGGACTCCTACGAGCAGTACTTC
CDR3aa: CASSKLADSYEQYF

abundance: NA
j_gene: TRBJ1-2
d_gene: NA
v_gene: TRBV28
CDR3nt: TGTGCCAGCAGTTTAACCGACAGGAACTATGGCTACACCTTC
CDR3aa: CASSLTDRNYGYTF

abundance: NA
j_gene: TRBJ2-1
d_gene: NA
v_gene: TRBV6-5
CDR3nt: TGTGCCAGCACTCCCGGACGGGAGAGAAATGAGCAGTTCTTC
CDR3aa: CASTPGRERNEQFF

abundance: NA
j_gene: TRBJ2-3
d_gene: TRBD1
v_gene: TRBV27
CDR3nt: TGTGCCAGCAGTTTCCACCTGATCTCCATCGGGACAGCACACCCTAGCACAGATACGCAGTATTTT
CDR3aa: CASSFHLISIGTAHPSTDTQYF

abundance: NA
j_gene: TRBJ2-1
d_gene: TRBD2
v_gene: TRBV7-9
CDR3nt: TGTGCCAGCAGCCTCGAAGCGGGAGATAAGAATGAGCAGTTCTTC
CDR3aa: CASSLEAGDKNEQFF

abundance: NA
j_gene: TRBJ2-5
d_gene: NA
v_gene: TRBV28
CDR3nt: TGTGCCAGCAGCCAGACGGCTTTAGGGACCCAGTACTTC
CDR3aa: CASSQTALGTQYF

abundance: NA
j_gene: TRBJ1-4
d_gene: NA
v_gene: TRBV28
CDR3nt: TGTGCCAGCAGTTTAGTGGCCACCCTCAAACTGTTTTTT
CDR3aa: CASSLVATLKLFF

abundance: NA
j_gene: TRBJ2-7
d_gene: TRBD2
v_gene: TRBV5-1
CDR3nt: TGCGCCAGCAGCTTGGTTCCGGGAGGGCCTTACGAGCAGTACTTC
CDR3aa: CASSLVPGGPYEQYF

abundance: NA
j_gene: TRBJ2-7
d_gene: TRBD2
v_gene: TRBV30
CDR3nt: TGTGCCTGGGGATCCGGGACTAGCCGGAGCTCCTACGAGCAGTACTTC
CDR3aa: CAWGSGTSRSSYEQYF

abundance: NA
j_gene: TRBJ2-3
d_gene: TRBD2
v_gene: TRBV7-3
CDR3nt: TGTGCCAGCAGCTTAGGGCGGGAGGCCATTCCCTTTCTCACAGATACGCAGTATTTT
CDR3aa: CASSLGREAIPFLTDTQYF

abundance: few
j_gene: TRBJ1-1
d_gene: NA
v_gene: TRBV7-2
CDR3nt: TGTGCCATCAGGTTCATGAACACTGAAGCTTTCTTT
CDR3aa: CAIRFMNTEAFF

abundance: NA
j_gene: TRBJ1-2
d_gene: NA
v_gene: TRBV7-9
CDR3nt: TGTGCCAGCAGCTTCGACCGGAACTATGGCTACACCTTC
CDR3aa: CASSFDRNYGYTF

abundance: NA
j_gene: TRBJ1-6
d_gene: NA
v_gene: TRBV9
CDR3nt: TGTGCCAGCAGCGTAGGTCGGCGGTCACCCCTCCACTTT
CDR3aa: CASSVGRRSPLHF

abundance: NA
j_gene: TRBJ1-3
d_gene: NA
v_gene: TRBV15
CDR3nt: TGTGCCACCAGCAGAGATCGGTACGGGTCTGGAAACACCATATATTTT
CDR3aa: CATSRDRYGSGNTIYF

abundance: NA
j_gene: TRBJ2-3
d_gene: TRBD2
v_gene: TRBV5-4
CDR3nt: TGTGCCAGCAGCTCTCTAGCGGGAGGGAGGGCAGATACGCAGTATTTT
CDR3aa: CASSSLAGGRADTQYF

abundance: NA
j_gene: TRBJ2-2
d_gene: NA
v_gene: TRBV30
CDR3nt: TGTGCCTGGAGTCCTCGGTGGGGGTTAGTCCCAACCGGGGAGCTGTTTTTT
CDR3aa: CAWSPRWGLVPTGELFF

abundance: NA
j_gene: TRBJ2-3
d_gene: TRBD2
v_gene: TRBV5-1
CDR3nt: TGCGCCAGCAGCCTACGGACTAGCGGGATGAGCACAGATACGCAGTATTTT
CDR3aa: CASSLRTSGMSTDTQYF

abundance: NA
j_gene: TRBJ2-5
d_gene: NA
v_gene: TRBV7-9
CDR3nt: TGTGCCAGCAGCTTAGCGGCAGGGATGGGATACCAAGAGACCCAGTACTTC
CDR3aa: CASSLAAGMGYQETQYF

abundance: NA
j_gene: TRBJ2-7
d_gene: NA
v_gene: TRBV10-3
CDR3nt: TGTGCCATCAGTGACGTAGGGGGGTTTGGGCAGTACTTC
CDR3aa: CAISDVGGFGQYF

abundance: NA
j_gene: TRBJ2-2
d_gene: TRBD1
v_gene: TRBV5-1
CDR3nt: TGCGCCAGCAGCTCCATCAACAGGGGATGGAACACCGGGGAGCTGTTTTTT
CDR3aa: CASSSINRGWNTGELFF

abundance: NA
j_gene: TRBJ2-5
d_gene: NA
v_gene: TRBV5-4
CDR3nt: TGTGCCAGCAGCTTGGGACAGGTAGAGACCCAGTACTTC
CDR3aa: CASSLGQVETQYF

abundance: NA
j_gene: TRBJ1-5
d_gene: TRBD1
v_gene: TRBV7-8
CDR3nt: TGTGCCAGCAGCTCCCGGGACAGCAGAAATCAGCCCCAGCATTTT
CDR3aa: CASSSRDSRNQPQHF

abundance: NA
j_gene: TRBJ1-2
d_gene: NA
v_gene: TRBV15
CDR3nt: TGTGCCACCAGCAGAGCCGGGCCCGACTATGGCTACACCTTC
CDR3aa: CATSRAGPDYGYTF

abundance: NA
j_gene: TRBJ1-2
d_gene: TRBD1
v_gene: TRBV30
CDR3nt: TGTGCCTGGAGTGTTGGGACAGTCTATGGCTACACCTTC
CDR3aa: CAWSVGTVYGYTF

abundance: NA
j_gene: TRBJ1-1
d_gene: TRBD1
v_gene: TRBV6-5
CDR3nt: TGTGCCAGCAGTTACTCTTTAGACAGGGACACTGAAGCTTTCTTT
CDR3aa: CASSYSLDRDTEAFF

abundance: NA
j_gene: TRBJ1-1
d_gene: NA
v_gene: TRBV7-9
CDR3nt: TGTGCCAGCAGCTTGACAGAGAACACTGAAGCTTTCTTT
CDR3aa: CASSLTENTEAFF

abundance: NA
j_gene: TRBJ2-3
d_gene: TRBD2
v_gene: TRBV6-4
CDR3nt: TGTGCCAGCAGTGCGACTAGCGCCTCTAGCACAGATACGCAGTATTTT
CDR3aa: CASSATSASSTDTQYF

abundance: NA
j_gene: TRBJ2-7
d_gene: NA
v_gene: TRBV5-1
CDR3nt: TGCGCCAGCAGCCCACTAGGCTACGAGCAGTACTTC
CDR3aa: CASSPLGYEQYF

abundance: NA
j_gene: TRBJ2-1
d_gene: NA
v_gene: TRBV5-1
CDR3nt: TGCGCCAGCAGCTCCATGGTCCTCCGGGAGCAGTTCTTC
CDR3aa: CASSSMVLREQFF

abundance: NA
j_gene: TRBJ2-1
d_gene: NA
v_gene: TRBV5-1
CDR3nt: TGCGCCAGCAGCTCAGCTTTGGGCGGAGGGACCTACAATGAGCAGTTCTTC
CDR3aa: CASSSALGGGTYNEQFF

abundance: NA
j_gene: TRBJ1-5
d_gene: NA
v_gene: TRBV5-5
CDR3nt: TGTGCCAGCAGCGCGGAGGGTACGTTGGTGCAGCCCCAGCATTTT
CDR3aa: CASSAEGTLVQPQHF

abundance: NA
j_gene: TRBJ2-7
d_gene: NA
v_gene: TRBV14
CDR3nt: TGTGCCAGCAGCCACATGGACTTGCAGTACTTC
CDR3aa: CASSHMDLQYF

abundance: NA
j_gene: TRBJ2-1
d_gene: NA
v_gene: TRBV28
CDR3nt: TGTGCCAGCAGTTTGGGCGGTGGGGGCTCCTACAATGAGCAGTTCTTC
CDR3aa: CASSLGGGGSYNEQFF

abundance: NA
j_gene: TRBJ1-1
d_gene: NA
v_gene: TRBV5-1
CDR3nt: TGCGCCAGCAGCTTGGTCGACAGCAACACTGAAGCTTTCTTT
CDR3aa: CASSLVDSNTEAFF

abundance: NA
j_gene: TRBJ2-6
d_gene: NA
v_gene: TRBV11-1
CDR3nt: TGTGCCAGCAGCTTCCGTGTGGGAAAGAGCTCTGGGGCCAACGTCCTGACTTTC
CDR3aa: CASSFRVGKSSGANVLTF

abundance: once
j_gene: TRBJ2-2
d_gene: NA
v_gene: TRBV7-9
CDR3nt: TGTGCCAGCAGCCCTCGGTACCCCAGTACCGGGGAGCTGTTTTTT
CDR3aa: CASSPRYPSTGELFF

abundance: NA
j_gene: TRBJ1-3
d_gene: NA
v_gene: TRBV10-3
CDR3nt: TGTGCCATCAGTCAGGGGTTAGGATCTGGAAACACCATATATTTT
CDR3aa: CAISQGLGSGNTIYF

abundance: NA
j_gene: TRBJ2-5
d_gene: TRBD2
v_gene: TRBV18
CDR3nt: TGTGCCAGCTCGTCCGGGACTAGCGGCACGATTTACTTC
CDR3aa: CASSSGTSGTIYF

abundance: few
j_gene: TRBJ1-5
d_gene: NA
v_gene: TRBV2
CDR3nt: TGTGCCAGCAGTGACACTCCCAATCAGCCCCAGCATTTT
CDR3aa: CASSDTPNQPQHF

abundance: once
j_gene: TRBJ1-2
d_gene: NA
v_gene: TRBV7-3
CDR3nt: TGTGCCAGCAGCTTAACACATCGTGGCTACACCTTC
CDR3aa: CASSLTHRGYTF

abundance: NA
j_gene: TRBJ1-2
d_gene: NA
v_gene: TRBV6-1
CDR3nt: TGTGCCAGCAGTGAGCGTGGGGGCGTCTATGGCTACACCTTC
CDR3aa: CASSERGGVYGYTF

abundance: NA
j_gene: TRBJ2-3
d_gene: NA
v_gene: TRBV5-1
CDR3nt: TGCGCCAGCAGCTTGACCGACTACGGGGGCACAGATACGCAGTATTTT
CDR3aa: CASSLTDYGGTDTQYF

abundance: NA
j_gene: TRBJ2-6
d_gene: TRBD1
v_gene: TRBV5-4
CDR3nt: TGTGCCAGCAGCCCACGGACAGGACCCTCTGGGGCCAACGTCCTGACTTTC
CDR3aa: CASSPRTGPSGANVLTF

abundance: NA
j_gene: TRBJ1-2
d_gene: NA
v_gene: TRBV4-1
CDR3nt: TGCGCCAGCTCCATCTTTATACGTCAATCTAACTATGGCTACACCTTC
CDR3aa: CASSIFIRQSNYGYTF

abundance: NA
j_gene: TRBJ2-1
d_gene: TRBD2
v_gene: TRBV9
CDR3nt: TGTGCCAGCAGCGCAACTAGCGGGAGGGTCCATGAGCAGTTCTTC
CDR3aa: CASSATSGRVHEQFF

abundance: once
j_gene: TRBJ2-7
d_gene: TRBD2
v_gene: TRBV6-1
CDR3nt: TGTGCCAGCAGTGCGTTGATAACTAGCGGGAGGTCCTACGAGCAGTACTTC
CDR3aa: CASSALITSGRSYEQYF

abundance: NA
j_gene: TRBJ2-7
d_gene: NA
v_gene: TRBV29-1
CDR3nt: TGCAGCGTTGAAGGACTAGGCGAGCAGTACTTC
CDR3aa: CSVEGLGEQYF

abundance: NA
j_gene: TRBJ2-7
d_gene: NA
v_gene: TRBV2
CDR3nt: TGTGCCAGCAGAAAGGAAGCCTACGAGCAGTACTTC
CDR3aa: CASRKEAYEQYF

abundance: NA
j_gene: TRBJ2-3
d_gene: NA
v_gene: TRBV11-3
CDR3nt: TGTGCCAGCAGCTTGGGACCTAGCACAGATACGCAGTATTTT
CDR3aa: CASSLGPSTDTQYF

abundance: NA
j_gene: TRBJ2-1
d_gene: NA
v_gene: TRBV5-4
CDR3nt: TGTGCCAGCAGCCAGACGAGGGGCTCCTACAATGAGCAGTTCTTC
CDR3aa: CASSQTRGSYNEQFF

abundance: NA
j_gene: TRBJ1-2
d_gene: TRBD1
v_gene: TRBV28
CDR3nt: TGTGCCAGCAGACAGGGGAAGAACTATGGCTACACCTTC
CDR3aa: CASRQGKNYGYTF

abundance: NA
j_gene: TRBJ1-2
d_gene: NA
v_gene: TRBV28
CDR3nt: TGTGCCAGCAGTTTACTCCCGCCCCCAGGCAATTACTATGGCTACACCTTC
CDR3aa: CASSLLPPPGNYYGYTF

abundance: NA
j_gene: TRBJ2-1
d_gene: NA
v_gene: TRBV6-6
CDR3nt: TGTGCCAGCAGGGGCGGAGGCTCCTACAATGAGCAGTTCTTC
CDR3aa: CASRGGGSYNEQFF

abundance: NA
j_gene: TRBJ2-1
d_gene: NA
v_gene: TRBV28
CDR3nt: TGTGCCAGCCTCTCCTACAATGAGCAGTTCTTC
CDR3aa: CASLSYNEQFF

abundance: NA
j_gene: TRBJ2-1
d_gene: TRBD2
v_gene: TRBV30
CDR3nt: TGTGCCTGGAGTGTAGCGGGAGGGTTGGCGGATGAGCAGTTCTTC
CDR3aa: CAWSVAGGLADEQFF

abundance: NA
j_gene: TRBJ2-3
d_gene: NA
v_gene: TRBV2
CDR3nt: TGTGCCAGCAGTGAAGCGCGAGGTGAAGGCACAGATACGCAGTATTTT
CDR3aa: CASSEARGEGTDTQYF

abundance: NA
j_gene: TRBJ1-3
d_gene: NA
v_gene: TRBV9
CDR3nt: TGTGCCAGCAGCGTAGACCGGGACGGCGGAAACACCATATATTTT
CDR3aa: CASSVDRDGGNTIYF